These 13 T cell receptor beta chains share one sample of origin, sequenced in a study of blood T cell repertoires in COVID-19. Clones were read by immunoSEQ multiplex PCR, and TCRdb kept only the in-frame ones, dropping some. The repertoire consists of about 200,000 clones, with around 81% occurring once and the leading ten covering 7.4%. Sequencing was done on a sample of PBMCs or T cells enriched from blood (not recorded which). The receptor set was obtained from a woman aged 35 to 49 with acute COVID-19.

The chain employs TRBV3-1 (or the pseudogene TRBV3-2) and TRBJ1-5; 10 nucleotides match TRBD1. This CDR3 has 16 amino acids. The germline V gene encodes CDR1 LGHDT and CDR2 YNNKEL (reference sequence). The junction had 8 bases not matched to a gene; V was cut back by 3 bases and J by 6 bases. CDR3 residues: CASSHGQGVEGQPQHF. Written as DNA, the CDR3 is TGTGCCAGCAGCCACGGACAGGGGGTTGAGGGTCAGCCCCAGCATTTT.

The chain has TRBV5-1 and TRBJ2-4; 7 bases map to TRBD1. V lost 4 bases and J lost 8; bases outside the gene matches: 9. CDR3 size: 14 residues. CDR1 and CDR2 from the germline V gene are SGHRS and YFSETQ. The CDR3 is CASSLPGTEDIQYF. CDR3 DNA: TGCGCCAGCAGCCTCCCCGGGACAGAGGACATTCAGTACTTC.

V gene TRBV4-1 combines with J gene TRBJ1-2, with D perhaps matching TRBD1 (6 bases). CDR3 length: 13 amino acids. With 4 bases removed from V and 7 bases from J, the gap between germline ends came to 13 bases. CDR1 MGHRA and CDR2 YSYEKL come from the germline V gene. In DNA form, the CDR3 reads TGCGCCAGCAGCCTCCGCGGGGGCCGTGGCTACACCTTC. It translates to CASSLRGGRGYTF.

This sequence joins TRBV6-5 and TRBJ1-1, with 9 positions matching TRBD1. In germline, CDR1 is MNHEY, CDR2 SVGAGI. With V trimmed by 4 bases and J by 6 bases, 6 bases remained unmatched. The CDR3 covers 14 residues. DNA for the CDR3: TGTGCCAGCAGTTCCCTCCGACAGGGGGCTGAAGCTTTCTTT. Its protein is CASSSLRQGAEAFF.

The chain joins TRBV28 to TRBJ1-2; the match to TRBD1 covers 8 bases. Unmatched junction bases numbered 11, after V lost 7 bases and J lost 1 base. The CDR3 is 16 residues long. CDR1 and CDR2 (germline): MDHEN, SYDVKM. Written as DNA, the CDR3 is TGTGCCAGCACCGGAGGCGCGACAGGGGTTAACTATGGCTACACCTTC. Translated, it gives CASTGGATGVNYGYTF.

This rearrangement joins TRBV7-2 to TRBJ2-7; 8 bases line up with TRBD2. The CDR3 spans 17 residues. CDR1 and CDR2 from the germline V gene are SGHTA and FQGNSA. J gave up 3 bases and V 0 bases, and 10 bases lay outside the gene matches. This chain's CDR3 is CASSLAPAGDVRYEQYF. CDR3 nucleotide sequence: TGTGCCAGCAGCTTAGCCCCAGCGGGAGACGTACGCTACGAGCAGTACTTC.

V and J are TRBV7-2 and TRBJ1-3; D is uncertain. The germline gives CDR1 SGHTA, CDR2 FQGNSA. This CDR3 has 14 amino acids. Trimming removed 4 bases from V and 1 base from J, with 8 bases in between. CDR3 loop: CASSWSGSGNTIYF. The DNA for the CDR3 is TGTGCCAGCAGCTGGTCGGGTTCTGGAAACACCATATATTTT.

The chain couples TRBV6-5 to TRBJ2-2, with a tentative D call TRBD1 (5 bases). The CDR3 runs 15 residues. Germline assignment: CDR1 MNHEY and CDR2 SVGAGI. V lost 1 base and J lost 2, with 8 bases in between. The CDR3 loop is CASSYWGGNTGELFF. CDR3 sequence (DNA): TGTGCCAGCAGTTACTGGGGCGGAAACACCGGGGAGCTGTTTTTT.

This chain uses TRBV5-6 with TRBJ2-6; TRBD1 might be the D (5 bases). The V gene's germline CDR1 is SGHDT and CDR2 YYEEEE. V dropped 4 bases and J dropped 2 bases, with 10 bases sitting between them. This CDR3 has 15 amino acids. CDR3 amino acids: CASSTRVAGANVLTF. CDR3 DNA sequence: TGTGCCAGCAGCACCAGGGTGGCTGGGGCCAACGTCCTGACTTTC.

This clone showed up just a few times. This sequence joins TRBV7-2 and TRBJ1-1; D call uncertain. Trimming cost V 5 bases and J 4 bases, with 17 bases left between them. The CDR3 runs to 15 residues. The V gene's germline CDR1 is SGHTA and CDR2 FQGNSA. In nucleotides, the CDR3 is TGTGCCAGCAGCCTATATGAGCGTCTGGGCACTGAAGCTTTCTTT. As protein: CASSLYERLGTEAFF.

The gene calls are TRBV3-1 (or the pseudogene TRBV3-2) and TRBJ1-1; D perhaps matches TRBD1 (5 bases). With 0 bases removed from V and 3 bases from J, the gap between germline ends came to 17 bases. Germline-derived CDR1 and CDR2 are LGHDT and YNNKEL (reference sequence). The CDR3 runs 17 residues. CDR3: CASSQDLSSGGDTEAFF. CDR3 DNA sequence: TGTGCCAGCAGCCAAGATCTCTCAAGTGGAGGGGACACTGAAGCTTTCTTT.

This clone came up a few times. V and J are TRBV7-2 and TRBJ2-1; D gene unclear. V was trimmed by 1 base and J by 6 bases, leaving 13 bases between them. The CDR3 sequence is 15 residues long. The germline V gene has CDR1 SGHTA and CDR2 FQGNSA. The CDR3 loop reads CASSLGRVSSNEQFF. For the CDR3, the DNA is TGTGCCAGCAGCTTAGGGAGAGTTTCGTCCAATGAGCAGTTCTTC. Based on the CDR3 plus reference TRBV7-2 and TRBJ2-1, the full variable domain is GAGVSQSPSNKVTEKGKDVELRCDPISGHTALYWYRQSLGQGLEFLIYFQGNSAPDKSGLPSDRFSAERTGGSVSTLTIQRTQQEDSAVYLCASSLGRVSSNEQFFGPGTRLTVL.

As for this clone: This sample also contains other DNA sequences that code for the same CDR3. CDR3 in amino acids: CASSLGQGVGTEAFF. The CDR3 DNA reads as TGCGCCAGCAGCTTGGGACAGGGTGTGGGGACTGAAGCTTTCTTT. V usage is TRBV5-1 and J usage is TRBJ1-1; TRBD1 matches at 7 bases. The junction had 7 bases not matched to a gene; V was cut back by 0 bases and J by 5 bases. Germline assignment: CDR1 SGHRS and CDR2 YFSETQ. The CDR3 spans 15 residues.